The 3 T cell receptor beta chains below all came from one sample that was sequenced in a study of OX40 agonist ivuxolimab in advanced cancers. Measured with immunoSEQ multiplex PCR; TCRdb has only the in-frame clones, and not every one. Counted here are approximately 84,000 clones, around 86% occurring once; the ten biggest clones make up just under 2%. The starting material was CD4+ or CD8+ T cells sorted from blood, obtained in a trial of the OX40 agonist ivuxolimab. Source of these receptors: an adult with an advanced solid tumor such as melanoma, head and neck, liver or kidney cancer.

V is TRBV30 and J is TRBJ1-4; D unresolved. Germline V gene data show CDR1 as GTSNPN and CDR2 as SVGIG (reference sequence). This CDR3 comprises 14 residues. Trimming took off 5 bases at V and 8 bases at J, with 18 bases between the two ends. The CDR3 spells CAWGERAVREKLFF. CDR3 sequence (DNA): TGTGCCTGGGGTGAACGGGCCGTTAGAGAAAAACTGTTTTTT.

The chain carries TRBV5-1 and TRBJ2-2, with D possibly being TRBD1 or TRBD2 (6 bases each). This CDR3 is built from 17 residues. Germline V gives CDR1 SGHRS, CDR2 YFSETQ. Trimming removed 1 base at V and 3 bases at J, with 16 bases between. CDR3 loop: CASSLRTGGPDTGELFF. The CDR3 bases are TGCGCCAGCAGCTTGCGGACTGGGGGGCCTGACACCGGGGAGCTGTTTTTT.

The genes are TRBV5-6 and TRBJ1-6; D not certain. The CDR3 is made up of 15 amino acids. Germline CDR1 reads SGHDT; CDR2 reads YYEEEE. V was shortened by 4 bases and J by 10 bases, with 18 bases between the two germline ends. The CDR3 here is CASSGPLIDYSPLHF. In DNA form, the CDR3 reads TGTGCCAGCAGCGGCCCCTTGATCGATTACTCACCCCTCCACTTT.